This entry lists 26 T cell receptor beta chains sequenced from one sample in a study of blood T cells in healthy people across ages. A sample-barcoded 5' primer and a J-beta primer mix were used in a second PCR of about 6 to 11 cycles. TCRdb redid the calling of the 5' RACE reads with MiXCR, one entry per CDR3 protein. The sample lists roughly 550,000 distinct CDR3 sequences, approximately 25% occurring once. This same sample was also taken into another study, of T cells of mothers and their children.

Sequencing used blood. All receptors come from a boy aged 10-17 years in good health.

V usage is TRBV7-2 and J usage is TRBJ1-5, with D possibly matching TRBD1 (6 bases). Trimming left V 1 base short and J 7 bases short, with 11 bases between. The CDR3 length is 14 residues. Germline CDR1 and CDR2: SGHTA and FQGNSA. Written as DNA, the CDR3 is TGTGCCAGCAGCTTAGTGGCAGGGGCGCAGCCCCAGCATTTT. It translates to CASSLVAGAQPQHF.

The J gene is TRBJ2-2, the V gene TRBV2, with 12 nucleotides matching TRBD1. J lost 5 bases, V lost 10 bases, and 5 bases had no gene match. Germline-derived CDR1 and CDR2 are SNHLY and FYNNEI. The CDR3 sequence is 14 residues long. The CDR3 bases are TGTGCCATTGGGGGACAGGGGGCAACCGGGGAGCTGTTTTTT. Its translation is CAIGGQGATGELFF.

This clonotype was picked up a small number of times. This chain links TRBV5-5 with TRBJ2-3; maybe TRBD2 (5 bases). This CDR3 contains 16 residues. The V gene lost 4 bases and the J gene lost 2 bases, with 17 bases spanning the gap. Germline V CDR1 and CDR2: SGHKS, YYEKEE (reference sequence). The CDR3 sequence: CASSTTGFLITDTQYF. The CDR3 nucleotides read TGTGCCAGCAGCACCACGGGGTTCCTAATCACAGATACGCAGTATTTT.

This clonotype was counted a few times. The V gene is TRBV9, the J gene TRBJ2-5; TRBD2 aligns across 8 bases. The DNA end favors TRBJ2-1, so the J call may be wrong. This CDR3 contains 15 residues. Germline assignment: CDR1 SGDLS and CDR2 YYNGEE. The chain's CDR3 is CASSVVAGTHNEQFF. The CDR3 DNA reads TGTGCCAGCAGCGTAGTAGCGGGGACCCACAATGAGCAGTTCTTC.

This clonotype was recorded at least ten times. The CDR3 region has the DNA TGTGCCAGCAGCTTCACAGGGTCGGAAGTGGATGGCTACACCTTC. Protein product: CASSFTGSEVDGYTF. The chain recombines TRBV7-9 with TRBJ1-2, with D perhaps TRBD1 (6 bases). The germline gives CDR1 SEHNR, CDR2 FQNEAQ (reference sequence). The V gene lost 3 bases and the J gene lost 6 bases, with 17 bases spanning the gap. The CDR3 consists of 15 residues.

V is TRBV9 and J is TRBJ2-5, with TRBD1 matching 9 bases. The CDR3 runs to 15 residues. Trimming cost V 1 base and J 1 base; bases outside gene matches: 2. The germline gives CDR1 SGDLS, CDR2 YYNGEE. For the CDR3, the DNA is TGTGCCAGCAGCGTATGGGGACAGGGCCAAGAGACCCAGTACTTC. Amino acids: CASSVWGQGQETQYF.

In this sample, this clonotype turned up a few times. V gene TRBV6-1 combines with J gene TRBJ1-2, with a weak D call TRBD1 (6 bases). V lost 6 bases to trimming and J lost 4 bases, with 24 bases between them. The CDR3 is made up of 17 amino acids. Germline-derived CDR1 and CDR2 are MNHNS and SASEGT. The CDR3 loop is CASRLQPPRGGAYGYTF. In nucleotides, the CDR3 is TGTGCCAGCAGACTACAGCCCCCGAGGGGGGGGGCCTATGGCTACACCTTC.

This clonotype came up many times. The V call is TRBV21-1, the J call TRBJ2-3; TRBD1 is the table's D call and was not checked against the DNA. TRBV21-1 is listed as a pseudogene. The CDR3 totals 14 residues. The CDR3 loop is CASSKASLTDTQYF. DNA for the CDR3: TGTGCCAGCAGCAAAGCCTCCCTGACAGATACGCAGTATTTT.

As regards this clonotype: Just one base apart from a much larger clone, this may be a read error. The genes are TRBV24-1 and TRBJ2-2, with a possible D match to TRBD2 (7 bases). This CDR3 comprises 15 residues. In germline, CDR1 is KGHDR, CDR2 SFDVKD. CDR3 sequence: CAASDGGQDSGELFF. CDR3 nucleotides: TGTGCCGCCAGTGACGGGGGGCAGGATTCCGGGGAGCTGTTTTTT.

J is TRBJ1-1 and V is TRBV28; D call uncertain. V was trimmed by 9 bases and J by 2 bases, leaving 13 bases between them. The CDR3 loop spans 13 amino acids. Germline V lookup: CDR1 MDHEN, CDR2 SYDVKM. CDR3 coding DNA: TGTGCCAGTTCCCCCCGGGCCAACACTGAAGCTTTCTTT. As protein: CASSPRANTEAFF.

The chain has TRBV20-1 and TRBJ2-1; D possibly corresponds to TRBD1 (6 bases). The better agreement between TRBJ2-7 and the DNA end casts doubt on the J call. CDR1 and CDR2 from the germline V gene are DFQATT and SNEGSKA (reference sequence). The length of the CDR3 is 13 residues. CDR3 residues: CSAWTDSSYEQYF. DNA of the CDR3: TGCAGTGCTTGGACAGATAGCTCCTACGAGCAGTACTTC.

This chain's CDR3 is CASSYSDGLLREKLFF. As DNA, the CDR3 is TGTGCCAGCAGTTACTCGGACGGTCTTTTGCGTGAAAAACTGTTTTTT. V usage is TRBV6-6 and J usage is TRBJ1-4; D not certain. The CDR3 runs to 16 residues. Germline V gene lookup returns CDR1 MNHNY and CDR2 SVGAGI (reference sequence). The V and J ends lost 0 bases and 7 bases respectively, with 15 bases between them.

V and J are TRBV5-1 and TRBJ2-3; D is unresolved. CDR3 length: 12 residues. The V end lost 5 bases, the J end lost 2 bases, and 6 bases lay between the germline ends. Germline V CDR1 and CDR2: SGHRS, YFSETQ. The CDR3 DNA reads TGCGCCAGCAGACAAAACACAGATACGCAGTATTTT. Translating it yields CASRQNTDTQYF.

This clonotype was observed a handful of times. This chain connects TRBV5-6 to TRBJ1-2; no clear D gene. The CDR3 loop spans 15 amino acids. Germline V gene lookup returns CDR1 SGHDT and CDR2 YYEEEE. The V end was cut by 4 bases, the J end by 4 bases, with 17 bases between. CDR3 sequence reads: CASSPASADPYGYTF. The CDR3 DNA is TGTGCCAGCAGCCCGGCGTCCGCAGACCCCTATGGCTACACCTTC.

V is TRBV20-1 and J is TRBJ2-5; 7 nucleotides match TRBD2. The CDR3 length is 13 residues. The V and J ends lost 4 bases and 5 bases, in that order; junction bases with no gene match: 7. Per germline, CDR1 DFQATT and CDR2 SNEGSKA (reference sequence). CDR3 residues: CSANPWGGETQYF. The CDR3 bases are TGCAGTGCTAATCCCTGGGGAGGGGAGACCCAGTACTTC.

This clonotype appeared many times. The V gene is TRBV10-3, the J gene TRBJ2-3; perhaps TRBD1 as D (6 bases). V was trimmed by 4 bases and J by 4 bases, leaving 18 bases between them. The CDR3 extends over 16 amino acids. Germline V lookup: CDR1 ENHRY, CDR2 SYGVKD. The CDR3 here is CAISVGANRAADTQYF. The CDR3 coding sequence is TGTGCCATCAGTGTCGGTGCGAACAGGGCGGCAGATACGCAGTATTTT.

CDR3 region: CATKPGQGPDEQFF. The DNA for the CDR3 is TGTGCCACCAAACCGGGACAGGGACCTGATGAGCAGTTCTTC. This chain uses TRBV15 with TRBJ2-1; 9 bases map to TRBD1. The CDR3 runs to 14 residues. Germline V gene lookup returns CDR1 LNHNV and CDR2 YYDKDF (reference sequence). V was clipped by 7 bases and J by 8 bases; unmatched bases: 9.

The chain joins TRBV7-8 to TRBJ2-1; D tentatively fits TRBD1 or TRBD2 (5 bases each). The CDR3 length is 14 residues. Trimming shortened V by 7 bases and J by 4 bases, and 14 bases separated the two germline ends. Per the germline V gene, CDR1 is SGHVS and CDR2 is FQNEAQ. CDR3 region: CASTLGTSYNEQFF. For the CDR3, the DNA is TGTGCCAGCACTCTAGGGACCTCGTACAATGAGCAGTTCTTC.

The chain employs TRBV20-1 and TRBJ2-1; 9 nucleotides line up with TRBD2. The J segment lost 4 bases and the V segment lost 3 bases, leaving 10 bases of the junction unmatched. Germline values: CDR1 DFQATT, CDR2 SNEGSKA (reference sequence). CDR3 length equals 16 residues. The CDR3 here is CSASGLAGRFYNEQFF. The CDR3 DNA reads as TGCAGTGCTAGCGGGCTAGCGGGGAGATTTTACAATGAGCAGTTCTTC.

This clonotype was observed at least ten times. The genes are TRBV29-1 and TRBJ2-5; D is unresolved. The CDR3 has 12 residues. Germline V CDR1 and CDR2: SQVTM, ANQGSEA. Deletions cut 1 base from V and 5 bases from J, with 8 bases between. CDR3 nucleotides: TGCAGCGTTGAAGGGAATGGGGAGACCCAGTACTTC. It translates to CSVEGNGETQYF.

V gene TRBV20-1 combines with J gene TRBJ2-2; 7 nucleotides match TRBD2. The J segment lost 4 bases and the V segment lost 4 bases, leaving 9 bases of the junction unmatched. Germline lookup yields CDR1 DFQATT and CDR2 SNEGSKA (reference sequence). This CDR3 spans 15 amino acids. This CDR3 reads CSATDPWGGTGELFF. The CDR3 region has the DNA TGCAGTGCTACTGACCCGTGGGGGGGCACCGGGGAGCTGTTTTTT.

This clonotype has a handful of counts. J is TRBJ1-4 and V is TRBV20-1, with 7 bases that match TRBD1. There are 14 residues in the CDR3. V trimming: 7 bases; J trimming: 7 bases; junction bases outside the gene matches: 12. The germline gives CDR1 DFQATT, CDR2 SNEGSKA (reference sequence). The CDR3 DNA follows: TGCAGTGTCTACCAAGGGGGCGCGGGTGAAAAACTGTTTTTT. Encoded protein: CSVYQGGAGEKLFF.

V usage is TRBV6-1 and J usage is TRBJ1-1; 11 nucleotides match TRBD1. J gave up 0 bases and V 6 bases, and 6 bases lay outside the gene matches. This CDR3 is 16 amino acids long. CDR1 MNHNS and CDR2 SASEGT come from the germline V gene. CDR3 residues: CASRPDRGLMNTEAFF. DNA of the CDR3: TGTGCCAGCAGACCGGACAGGGGGCTTATGAACACTGAAGCTTTCTTT.

This clonotype was detected only a few times. CDR3 residues: CASMNYNSPLHF. Here the CDR3 DNA reads TGTGCCAGCATGAATTATAATTCACCCCTCCACTTT. This chain links TRBV27 with TRBJ1-6; D is unresolved. Germline V lookup: CDR1 MNHEY, CDR2 SMNVEV (reference sequence). The V gene lost 7 bases and the J gene lost 4 bases, with 5 bases spanning the gap. The CDR3 sequence is 12 residues long.

This clonotype occurred a few times. The chain combines TRBV27 with TRBJ1-5; 8 bases fit TRBD1. This CDR3 contains 17 residues. V shed 2 bases, J shed 5 bases, and the junction held 11 bases outside the gene matches. The germline gives CDR1 MNHEY, CDR2 SMNVEV (reference sequence). CDR3: CASSLTGWAGGDQPQHF. The CDR3 coding sequence is TGTGCCAGCAGTTTAACAGGTTGGGCAGGGGGCGATCAGCCCCAGCATTTT.

This sequence joins TRBV27 and TRBJ2-7; 7 nucleotides line up with TRBD2. Trimming took 5 bases from V and 2 from J; bases not matched to a gene: 3. Looked up from germline, CDR1 is MNHEY and CDR2 is SMNVEV (reference sequence). The length of the CDR3 is 13 residues. The CDR3 DNA follows: TGTGCCAGCAGTAGGGAGGGCCCCTACGAGCAGTACTTC. This codes for CASSREGPYEQYF.